A single sample is the source of the 12 T cell receptor beta chains below, sequenced in a study of blood T cell repertoires in COVID-19. Method: immunoSEQ multiplex PCR; TCRdb's copy keeps in-frame clones and lacks some. Here the sample spans 250,000 to 400,000 clones, about 85% being singletons. The sample comprised PBMCs or T cells enriched from blood (not recorded which). The source is a woman in her 30s who had been exposed to COVID-19.

V usage is TRBV24-1 and J usage is TRBJ2-1, with a weak D call TRBD2 (5 bases). The CDR3 loop spans 15 amino acids. The V gene lost 3 bases and the J gene lost 0 bases, with 8 bases spanning the gap. The germline V gene has CDR1 KGHDR and CDR2 SFDVKD. This chain's CDR3 is CATSDSGSSYNEQFF. CDR3 sequence (DNA): TGTGCCACCAGTGATAGCGGAAGCTCCTACAATGAGCAGTTCTTC.

CDR3 residues: CASRRDFGTDTQYF. The CDR3 DNA is TGTGCCAGCCGCCGGGACTTCGGCACAGATACGCAGTATTTT. The chain recombines TRBV7-6 with TRBJ2-3; tentative D call: TRBD2 (6 bases). V dropped 8 bases and J dropped 1 base, with 13 bases sitting between them. Germline CDR1 is SGHVS and CDR2 is FNYEAQ. The CDR3 runs 14 residues.

This CDR3 reads CASSQGMKNEQFF. The CDR3 nucleotides are TGTGCCAGCAGCCAGGGGATGAAAAATGAGCAGTTCTTC. This chain joins TRBV2 and TRBJ2-1; perhaps TRBD1 as D (6 bases). CDR3 size: 13 residues. Germline loops: CDR1 SNHLY, CDR2 FYNNEI. Trimming removed 6 bases from V and 7 bases from J, with 13 bases in between. Complete variable domain (other parts from reference TRBV2 and TRBJ2-1): EPEVTQTPSHQVTQMGQEVILRCVPISNHLYFYWYRQILGQKVEFLVSFYNNEISEKSEIFDDQFSVERPDGSNFTLKIRSTKLEDSAMYFCASSQGMKNEQFFGPGTRLTVL.

V gene TRBV5-4 combines with J gene TRBJ2-7; TRBD2 matches at 8 bases. J was trimmed by 1 base and V by 4 bases; bases with no gene match: 10. This CDR3 is built from 16 residues. Per the germline V gene, CDR1 is SGHNT and CDR2 is YYREEE (reference sequence). The CDR3 sequence: CASSPGGRPRSYEQYF. The CDR3 region has the DNA TGTGCCAGCAGCCCCGGCGGGAGGCCAAGGTCCTACGAGCAGTACTTC.

This chain uses TRBV28 with TRBJ1-1; D call uncertain. Between the trimmed V and J ends, which lost 7 bases and 7 bases, there was a span of 13 bases. The CDR3 totals 12 residues. Germline V gene data show CDR1 as MDHEN and CDR2 as SYDVKM. The CDR3 DNA reads TGTGCCAGCACCCGAGGGAGAATTGAAGCTTTCTTT. Protein product: CASTRGRIEAFF.

The chain joins TRBV19 to TRBJ1-3, with TRBD1 identical over 7 bases. Germline V lookup: CDR1 LNHDA, CDR2 SQIVND (reference sequence). CDR3 length equals 14 residues. J was trimmed by 4 bases and V by 5 bases; bases with no gene match: 5. CDR3 region: CASSLQGLGNTIYF. As DNA, the CDR3 is TGTGCCAGTAGTTTACAGGGGCTCGGAAACACCATATATTTT.

In DNA form, the CDR3 reads TGTGCCAGCAGGACAGGGGGCGAAGATACGCAGTATTTT. As protein: CASRTGGEDTQYF. The chain employs TRBV9 and TRBJ2-3; TRBD1 matches at 10 bases. The CDR3 is 13 residues long. V dropped 5 bases and J dropped 5; count of bases not matched to a gene: 2. In germline, CDR1 is SGDLS, CDR2 YYNGEE.

The chain recombines TRBV5-1 with TRBJ2-1, with 10 bases that match TRBD2. Germline CDR1 and CDR2: SGHRS and YFSETQ. The CDR3 spans 16 residues. V lost 0 bases to trimming and J lost 8 bases; unmatched junction nucleotides: 8. The CDR3 protein is CASSLDGLAGVDEQFF. In DNA, the CDR3 is TGCGCCAGCAGCTTGGACGGGCTAGCGGGAGTAGATGAGCAGTTCTTC. The entire variable domain, with the rest obtained from reference TRBV5-1 and TRBJ2-1, is as follows: KAGVTQTPRYLIKTRGQQVTLSCSPISGHRSVSWYQQTPGQGLQFLFEYFSETQRNKGNFPGRFSGRQFSNSRSEMNVSTLELGDSALYLCASSLDGLAGVDEQFFGPGTRLTVL.

The genes are TRBV28 and TRBJ1-5; 12 bases line up with TRBD1. Germline lookup yields CDR1 MDHEN and CDR2 SYDVKM. The CDR3 runs to 15 residues. With V trimmed by 5 bases and J by 7 bases, 6 bases remained unmatched. The chain's CDR3 is CASSPGTGGYQPQHF. The DNA for the CDR3 is TGTGCCAGCAGTCCCGGGACAGGGGGCTACCAGCCCCAGCATTTT.

This sequence joins TRBV28 and TRBJ1-2; 9 bases align to TRBD1. The V gene end was trimmed by 7 bases and the J gene end by 4 bases; junction bases not matched to a gene: 7. Germline CDR1 reads MDHEN; CDR2 reads SYDVKM. The CDR3 totals 14 residues. CDR3 region: CASNLQGASYGYTF. The CDR3 bases are TGTGCCAGCAACCTACAGGGGGCAAGCTATGGCTACACCTTC.

The chain has TRBV5-1 and TRBJ1-3; no clear D. The V end was cut by 0 bases, the J end by 0 bases, with 7 bases between. Germline V gives CDR1 SGHRS, CDR2 YFSETQ. There are 15 residues in the CDR3. CDR3 nucleotides: TGCGCCAGCAGCTTGGACGGACTCTCTGGAAACACCATATATTTT. Protein product: CASSLDGLSGNTIYF.

This clone was counted between two and nine times. The CDR3 protein is CAISAEQGSQPQHF. The DNA of the CDR3 is TGTGCCATCAGTGCCGAACAGGGGAGTCAGCCCCAGCATTTT. This sequence joins TRBV10-3 and TRBJ1-5, with TRBD1 matching 7 bases. Germline V gene lookup returns CDR1 ENHRY and CDR2 SYGVKD. After removal of 4 bases from V and 6 bases from J, the junction contained 6 bases not matched to a gene. The CDR3 has 14 residues.